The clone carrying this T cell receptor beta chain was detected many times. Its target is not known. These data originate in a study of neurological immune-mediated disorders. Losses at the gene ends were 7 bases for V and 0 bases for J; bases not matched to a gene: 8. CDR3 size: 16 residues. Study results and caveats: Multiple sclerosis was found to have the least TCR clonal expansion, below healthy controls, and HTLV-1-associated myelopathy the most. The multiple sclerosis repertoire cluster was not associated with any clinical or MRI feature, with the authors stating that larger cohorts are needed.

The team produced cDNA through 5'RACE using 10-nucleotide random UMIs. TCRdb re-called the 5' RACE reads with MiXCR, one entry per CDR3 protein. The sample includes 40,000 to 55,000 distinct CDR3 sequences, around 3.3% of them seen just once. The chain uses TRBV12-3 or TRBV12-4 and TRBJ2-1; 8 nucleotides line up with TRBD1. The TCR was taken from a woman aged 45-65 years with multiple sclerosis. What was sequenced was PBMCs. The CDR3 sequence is CASTEDRGSSYNEQFF. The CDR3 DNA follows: TGTGCCAGCACCGAAGACAGGGGAAGCTCCTACAATGAGCAGTTCTTC.